The 9 T cell receptor beta chains presented below share a single source sample, sequenced in a study of glioma-infiltrating T cells. Amplification of TCR alpha and beta CDR3 regions from RNA used iRepertoire nested multiplex PCR. TCRdb fed the multiplex PCR reads into MiXCR, producing one record per CDR3 protein. The table has 100,000 to 150,000 distinct CDR3 sequences, about 25% seen once. Sequencing was carried out using glioma tissue, nonneoplastic brain tissue, or PBMCs (not recorded which). The receptors originated from a human donor with low-grade glioma or glioblastoma, undergoing nonglioma brain surgery, or in good health (not recorded which).

V is TRBV6-1 and J is TRBJ2-7; D not certain. V was clipped by 1 base and J by 7 bases, with 14 bases between them. Germline CDR1 and CDR2: MNHNS and SASEGT. The CDR3 is made up of 14 amino acids. The CDR3 is CASSEGLGSFEQYV. In DNA form, the CDR3 reads TGTGCCAGCAGTGAAGGACTTGGAAGTTTTGAGCAGTACGTC.

There are a few counts of this clonotype. The CDR3: CASISGTASYEQYV. CDR3 in DNA: TGTGCCAGCATCTCCGGGACAGCAAGCTACGAGCAGTACGTC. This rearrangement joins TRBV6-1 to TRBJ2-7; 7 nucleotides match TRBD1. Germline V gene lookup returns CDR1 MNHNS and CDR2 SASEGT. V gave up 7 bases and J gave up 3 bases; unmatched junction bases: 9. The CDR3 has 14 amino acids.

The genes are TRBV19 and TRBJ2-1; 10 bases align to TRBD2. There are 17 residues in the CDR3. Germline CDR1 is LNHDA and CDR2 is SQIVND (reference sequence). V trimming: 6 bases; J trimming: 4 bases; junction bases outside the gene matches: 12. The CDR3 loop reads CASRRGSGGRSYNEQFF. In DNA form, the CDR3 reads TGTGCCAGTAGGCGGGGTAGCGGGGGGCGTTCATACAATGAGCAGTTCTTC. The full variable domain, completed using reference TRBV19 and TRBJ2-1, is DGGITQSPKYLFRKEGQNVTLSCEQNLNHDAMYWYRQDPGQGLRLIYYSQIVNDFQKGDIAEGYSVSREKKESFPLTVTSAQKNPTAFYLCASRRGSGGRSYNEQFFGPGTRLTVL.

Comment on this clonotype: This may arise from a read error, as a much more abundant clone is one base away. The chain carries TRBV27 and TRBJ2-2, with D perhaps matching TRBD1 or TRBD2 (6 bases each). Per the germline V gene, CDR1 is MNHEY and CDR2 is SMNVEV (reference sequence). The CDR3 has 12 residues. CDR3 amino acids: CASTPGAGELSF. In DNA, the CDR3 is TGTGCCAGCACTCCGGGGGCCGGGGAGCTGTCTTTT.

As to this clonotype: A much larger clone sits a single nucleotide away, making a read error possible. The chain recombines TRBV20-1 with TRBJ2-3; the D call may be TRBD1 or TRBD2 (5 bases each). Trimming left V 5 bases short and J 4 bases short, with 13 bases between. This CDR3 region has 13 residues. Germline CDR1 reads DFQATT; CDR2 reads SNEGSKA (reference sequence). CDR3 sequence reads: CSAGGSKADTQYF. CDR3 DNA sequence: TGCAGTGCTGGGGGTTCCAAGGCAGATACGCAGTATTTT.

This chain connects TRBV6-1 to TRBJ1-1, with a weak D call TRBD1 (6 bases). V was cut by 7 bases and J by 4 bases, with 13 bases left in between. Germline V gene sequence: CDR1 MNHNS, CDR2 SASEGT. This CDR3 has 13 amino acids. CDR3 nucleotide sequence: TGTGCCAGCACAGGGAGGGGGGGCACTGAAGCTTTCTTT. Translated, it gives CASTGRGGTEAFF.

There are a few counts of this clonotype. The chain employs TRBV10-3 and TRBJ1-1; 7 nucleotides line up with TRBD1. V lost 3 bases to trimming and J lost 6 bases; unmatched junction nucleotides: 10. This CDR3 region has 15 residues. Germline values: CDR1 ENHRY, CDR2 SYGVKD. CDR3 nucleotides: TGTGCCATCAGTGACAGGACAGGTCCTCTCCCTGAAGCTTTCTTT. Its protein is CAISDRTGPLPEAFF.

This clonotype was observed many times. CDR3 residues: CASSWDRGNSPLHF. In DNA form, the CDR3 reads TGTGCCAGCAGTTGGGACAGAGGAAATTCACCCCTCCACTTT. The V call is TRBV6-1, the J call TRBJ1-6; 7 nucleotides line up with TRBD1. Trimming at V came to 5 bases and at J to 7 bases, leaving 5 bases not matched to a gene. The CDR3 is made up of 14 amino acids. Per germline, CDR1 MNHNS and CDR2 SASEGT.

The gene calls are TRBV7-9 and TRBJ2-1; 9 bases align to TRBD2. The CDR3 extends over 16 amino acids. V trimming: 7 bases; J trimming: 4 bases; junction bases outside the gene matches: 11. Germline V gene data show CDR1 as SEHNR and CDR2 as FQNEAQ (reference sequence). The CDR3 loop is CASTKGGTSPYNEQFF. The CDR3 DNA sequence: TGTGCCAGCACCAAGGGGGGGACTAGCCCTTACAATGAGCAGTTCTTC.